This TCR beta chain was captured by sequencing in a study of shared clonotypes between healthy human individuals. All participating donors were Caucasian adults from Nashville, Tennessee. Repertoires were generated with immunoSEQ multiplex PCR, while TCRdb's copy carries only in-frame clones and drops some. This table has approximately 350,000 clones, about 96% appearing once. CDR1 and CDR2 (germline): MNHNS, SASEGT. The CDR3 has 12 amino acids. V was cut by 7 bases and J by 2 bases, with 9 bases left in between. This clone was counted once. The receptor comes from a young man in good health. The material sequenced was memory CD8+ T cells sorted from blood. As for subset: CD45RO+ cells pooled with CCR7-negative TemRA cells. The rearrangement joins TRBV6-1 to TRBJ2-7; no clear D. This chain's CDR3 is CASTLFAYEQYF. The CDR3 DNA sequence: TGTGCCAGCACCCTATTTGCCTACGAGCAGTACTTC.